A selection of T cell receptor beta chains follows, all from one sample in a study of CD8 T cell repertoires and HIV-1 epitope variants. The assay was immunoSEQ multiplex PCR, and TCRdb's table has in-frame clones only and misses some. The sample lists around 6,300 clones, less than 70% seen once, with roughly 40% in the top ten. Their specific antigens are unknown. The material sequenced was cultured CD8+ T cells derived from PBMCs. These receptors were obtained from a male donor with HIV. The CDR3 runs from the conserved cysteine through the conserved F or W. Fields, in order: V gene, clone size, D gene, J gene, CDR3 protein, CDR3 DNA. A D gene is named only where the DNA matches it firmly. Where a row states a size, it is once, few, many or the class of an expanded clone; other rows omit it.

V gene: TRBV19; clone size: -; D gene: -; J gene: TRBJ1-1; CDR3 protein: CASSIGGRRANTEAFF; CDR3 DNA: TGTGCCAGTAGTATAGGGGGGAGGAGAGCGAACACTGAAGCTTTCTTT
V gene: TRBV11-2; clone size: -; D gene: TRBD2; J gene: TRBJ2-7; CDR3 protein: CASSLGGGNNEQYF; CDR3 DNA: TGTGCCAGCAGCTTGGGCGGGGGGAACAACGAGCAGTACTTC
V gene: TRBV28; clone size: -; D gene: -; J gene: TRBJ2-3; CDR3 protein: CASILGGGGTDTQYF; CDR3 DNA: TGTGCCAGCATCCTTGGGGGGGGCGGCACAGATACGCAGTATTTT
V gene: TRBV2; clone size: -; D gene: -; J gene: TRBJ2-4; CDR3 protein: CASSDGFGPRMDIQYF; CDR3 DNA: TGTGCCAGCAGTGATGGATTTGGCCCCCGGATGGACATTCAGTACTTC
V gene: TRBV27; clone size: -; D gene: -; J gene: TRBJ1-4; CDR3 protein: CASSRTGTHNEKLFF; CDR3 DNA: TGTGCCAGCAGCCGTACCGGGACCCATAATGAAAAACTGTTTTTT
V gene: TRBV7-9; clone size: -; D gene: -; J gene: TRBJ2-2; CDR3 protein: CASWSPLWGAGELFF; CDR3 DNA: TGTGCCAGCTGGTCCCCACTCTGGGGGGCCGGGGAGCTGTTTTTT
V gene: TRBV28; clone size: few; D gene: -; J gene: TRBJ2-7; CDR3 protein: CASSLESGLGEQYF; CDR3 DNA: TGTGCCAGCAGTTTAGAATCGGGGCTGGGGGAGCAGTACTTC
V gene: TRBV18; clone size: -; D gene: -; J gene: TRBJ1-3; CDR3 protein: CASSPQVQRISGNTIYF; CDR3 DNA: TGTGCCAGCTCACCACAGGTACAGCGCATCTCTGGAAACACCATATATTTT
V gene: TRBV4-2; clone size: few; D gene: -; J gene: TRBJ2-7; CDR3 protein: CASRGDNYEQYF; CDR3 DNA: TGTGCCAGCAGGGGGGACAATTACGAGCAGTACTTC
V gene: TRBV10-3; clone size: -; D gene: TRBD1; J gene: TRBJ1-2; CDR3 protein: CATTLDRANYGYTF; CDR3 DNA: TGTGCCACCACCTTGGACAGGGCCAACTATGGCTACACCTTC
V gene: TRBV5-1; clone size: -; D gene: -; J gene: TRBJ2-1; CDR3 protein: CASRSGQSSYNEQFF; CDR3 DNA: TGCGCCAGCCGCAGCGGCCAGAGCTCCTACAATGAGCAGTTCTTC
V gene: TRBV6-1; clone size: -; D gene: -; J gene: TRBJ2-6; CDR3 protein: CASKKGSGANVLTF; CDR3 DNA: TGTGCCAGCAAAAAAGGCTCTGGGGCCAACGTCCTGACTTTC
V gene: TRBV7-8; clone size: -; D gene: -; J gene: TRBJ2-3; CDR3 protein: CASSLPGPADTQYF; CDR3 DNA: TGTGCCAGCAGCTTACCGGGTCCCGCAGATACGCAGTATTTT
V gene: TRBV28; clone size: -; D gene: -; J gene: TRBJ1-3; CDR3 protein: CASSWRVISGNTIYF; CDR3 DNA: TGTGCCAGCTCGTGGAGGGTGATCTCTGGAAACACCATATATTTT
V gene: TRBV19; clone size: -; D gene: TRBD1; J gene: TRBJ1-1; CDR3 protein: CATQGGAEAFF; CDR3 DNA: TGTGCCACCCAGGGGGGCGCTGAAGCTTTCTTT
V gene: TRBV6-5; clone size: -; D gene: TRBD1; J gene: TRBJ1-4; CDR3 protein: CASSYGTGVEKLFF; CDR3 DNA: TGTGCCAGCAGTTACGGGACAGGGGTTGAAAAACTGTTTTTT